The TCR beta chain described here comes from a study of cytomegalovirus exposure and HLA in healthy donors. Findings and limits, study-wide: The records held CMV serostatus as the only immune exposure information. An analysis was carried out at a later point. It showed that HLA-associated TCR beta chains were more clonally expanded than equally common non-associated chains.

Healthy bone marrow donors supplied every sample. Details on this clone: Its antigen is as yet unknown.

The PCR was carried out with 60 Vbeta primers and 13 Jbeta primers. The repertoire was sequenced with immunoSEQ multiplex PCR; TCRdb's copy has only in-frame clones and lacks some. The profile shows about 120,000 clones, 80% to 90% of them singletons. Germline values: CDR1 MNHNS, CDR2 SASEGT. CDR3 length: 15 amino acids. With V trimmed by 6 bases and J by 7 bases, 7 bases remained unmatched. The sequence came from a woman between 40 and 55 years old in good health and CMV-seropositive. The material sequenced was PBMCs. The chain combines TRBV6-1 with TRBJ2-1; 12 positions match TRBD2. DNA for the CDR3: TGTGCCAGCAGGGAACTAGCGGGAGGTATGAATGAGCAGTTCTTC. As protein: CASRELAGGMNEQFF.